These T cell receptor beta chains were read from a single sample in a study of beta chain features in type 1 diabetes. Using immunoSEQ multiplex PCR, the repertoire was profiled, and TCRdb retains in-frame clones only, with some absent. Here the sample spans under 130,000 clones, around 30% being singletons. Specimen: central memory CD4+ T cells from blood. These receptor sequences come from a woman aged 18 to 35 with type 1 diabetes. Each CDR3 is given with its conserved first and last residue. A D gene is named only where the DNA matches it firmly. Size values are once, few and many counts, or a class for expanded clones, and some rows have none.

V	D	J	size	CDR3	DNA
TRBV29-1	-	TRBJ1-1	few	CSVRYRDLNTEAFF	TGCAGCGTTCGATACAGGGATTTAAACACTGAAGCTTTCTTT
TRBV30	TRBD2	TRBJ2-1	-	CACLAGTEQFF	TGTGCCTGCCTAGCGGGAACTGAGCAGTTCTTC
TRBV5-6	-	TRBJ2-5	-	CASSPRLSETQYF	TGTGCCAGCAGCCCACGACTCTCGGAGACCCAGTACTTC
TRBV5-6	-	TRBJ2-1	-	CASSLGAYGGNEQFF	TGTGCCAGCAGCTTGGGGGCCTATGGAGGTAATGAGCAGTTCTTC
TRBV29-1	TRBD1	TRBJ2-5	-	CSVGTGGQETQYF	TGCAGCGTTGGGACAGGGGGCCAAGAGACCCAGTACTTC
TRBV5-1	-	TRBJ1-2	-	CASSLGQAHYGYTF	TGCGCCAGCAGCTTGGGACAGGCCCACTATGGCTACACCTTC
TRBV6-5	TRBD2	TRBJ2-2	-	CASWRSGSAGELFF	TGTGCCAGCTGGAGGAGCGGGAGCGCCGGGGAGCTGTTTTTT
TRBV10-1	-	TRBJ2-1	once	CASSADRLTDEQFF	TGCGCCAGCAGTGCTGACAGGTTGACGGATGAGCAGTTCTTC
TRBV4-1	TRBD2	TRBJ2-5	-	CASSQDIGLARIRVAQETQYF	TGCGCCAGCAGCCAAGATATTGGACTAGCAAGAATCCGAGTGGCCCAAGAGACCCAGTACTTC
TRBV5-4	-	TRBJ2-3	-	CASSPRGALTDTQYF	TGTGCCAGCAGCCCCAGGGGTGCCCTCACAGATACGCAGTATTTT
TRBV7-9	-	TRBJ2-3	few	CASSFSSRMDTQYF	TGTGCCAGCAGCTTCTCTTCTAGGATGGATACGCAGTATTTT
TRBV30	-	TRBJ2-3	-	CAWMGTALTDTQYF	TGTGCCTGGATGGGGACTGCATTAACAGATACGCAGTATTTT
TRBV5-4	-	TRBJ1-1	-	CASSFITGRNTEAFF	TGTGCCAGCAGCTTTATTACAGGAAGGAACACTGAAGCTTTCTTT
TRBV6-5	-	TRBJ1-2	few	CASRDSPANYGYTF	TGTGCCAGCAGGGACTCTCCCGCAAACTATGGCTACACCTTC
TRBV7-3	TRBD2	TRBJ2-3	-	CASSLRLAGSDTQYF	TGTGCCAGCAGCTTGAGACTAGCGGGATCCGATACGCAGTATTTT
TRBV7-2	TRBD1	TRBJ1-5	-	CASSPDRGLNQPQHF	TGTGCCAGCAGTCCCGACAGGGGGCTCAATCAGCCCCAGCATTTT
TRBV5-1	-	TRBJ1-1	few	CASSLTGHPNTEAFF	TGCGCCAGCAGCCTTACGGGACACCCGAACACTGAAGCTTTCTTT
TRBV29-1	-	TRBJ1-1	few	CSVRGLDTEAFF	TGCAGCGTTCGGGGGTTGGACACTGAAGCTTTCTTT
TRBV7-9	-	TRBJ2-7	many	CASSLGLDVYEQYF	TGTGCCAGCAGCTTAGGACTAGATGTCTACGAGCAGTACTTC
TRBV29-1	-	TRBJ2-5	-	CSVLLQETQYF	TGCAGCGTTCTCCTTCAAGAGACCCAGTACTTC
TRBV28	TRBD1	TRBJ1-1	-	CASSSPGQAFMNTEAFF	TGTGCCAGCAGTAGTCCGGGACAGGCCTTCATGAACACTGAAGCTTTCTTT
TRBV7-9	-	TRBJ2-1	few	CASSPPPLATFSYNEQFF	TGTGCCAGCAGCCCCCCCCCTCTAGCGACCTTCTCCTACAATGAGCAGTTCTTC
TRBV5-1	-	TRBJ2-7	-	CASIGDGSGEQYF	TGCGCCAGCATCGGTGACGGGAGTGGCGAGCAGTACTTC
TRBV9	-	TRBJ1-1	few	CASSPHLMNTEAFF	TGTGCCAGCAGCCCACATCTCATGAACACTGAAGCTTTCTTT
TRBV19	TRBD1	TRBJ1-4	-	CASSILGQAARVEKLFF	TGTGCCAGTAGTATTTTGGGACAGGCGGCGCGCGTTGAAAAACTGTTTTTT
TRBV28	TRBD2	TRBJ2-4	few	CASSLLAGAKNIQYF	TGTGCCAGCAGTTTACTAGCGGGAGCCAAAAACATTCAGTACTTC
TRBV20-1	-	TRBJ2-1	few	CSAGRSGEQFF	TGCAGTGCTGGCCGTAGCGGTGAGCAGTTCTTC
TRBV29-1	-	TRBJ1-1	few	CSVGGGKGGVNTEAFF	TGCAGCGTTGGAGGGGGAAAAGGGGGGGTGAACACTGAAGCTTTCTTT
TRBV4-2	-	TRBJ2-1	few	CASRPQGSSYNEQFF	TGTGCCAGCAGACCACAGGGTAGCTCCTACAATGAGCAGTTCTTC
TRBV2	-	TRBJ2-1	once	CASSENGRVSYNEQFF	TGTGCCAGCAGTGAAAATGGCAGGGTCTCCTACAATGAGCAGTTCTTC
TRBV27	-	TRBJ2-3	few	CASTGRRVSGTSTDTQYF	TGTGCCAGCACAGGGCGGCGGGTGAGTGGGACTAGCACAGATACGCAGTATTTT
TRBV4-1	TRBD1	TRBJ2-5	-	CASSQTGQGETQYF	TGCGCCAGCAGCCAAACAGGACAGGGAGAGACCCAGTACTTC
TRBV18	-	TRBJ1-4	-	CASSRTGNEKLFF	TGTGCCAGCTCACGGACGGGGAATGAAAAACTGTTTTTT
TRBV5-1	-	TRBJ2-1	few	CASSLGTTSYNEQFF	TGCGCCAGCAGCTTGGGGACTACCTCCTACAATGAGCAGTTCTTC
TRBV4-2	TRBD2	TRBJ2-3	-	CASSLRILAGGNTDTQYF	TGTGCCAGCAGCTTGAGGATACTAGCGGGAGGGAACACAGATACGCAGTATTTT
TRBV11-3	-	TRBJ2-2	-	CASSLFVTGELFF	TGTGCCAGCAGCTTATTCGTAACCGGGGAGCTGTTTTTT
TRBV5-6	-	TRBJ2-3	-	CASNNRIGQTQYF	TGTGCCAGCAACAACAGGATAGGGCAAACGCAGTATTTT
TRBV6-6	TRBD1	TRBJ1-1	-	CASINRGGSTEAFF	TGTGCCAGCATTAACAGGGGGGGGAGCACTGAAGCTTTCTTT
TRBV19	TRBD2	TRBJ2-3	many	CASRRERMGDTQYF	TGTGCCAGCCGGCGGGAGAGGATGGGAGATACGCAGTATTTT
TRBV18	TRBD1	TRBJ2-1	-	CASSPKGQGYNEQFF	TGTGCCAGCTCACCAAAAGGACAGGGCTACAATGAGCAGTTCTTC
TRBV6-1	-	TRBJ2-7	-	CASSEAGRSYEQYF	TGTGCCAGCAGTGAAGCGGGGCGGTCCTACGAGCAGTACTTC
TRBV11-3	TRBD1	TRBJ2-5	-	CASSTPDRGRWIETQYF	TGTGCCAGCAGCACGCCAGACAGGGGGCGGTGGATAGAGACCCAGTACTTC
TRBV18	TRBD1	TRBJ1-1	-	CASSPQGTGRGTEAFF	TGTGCCAGCTCACCACAGGGGACAGGGAGGGGCACTGAAGCTTTCTTT